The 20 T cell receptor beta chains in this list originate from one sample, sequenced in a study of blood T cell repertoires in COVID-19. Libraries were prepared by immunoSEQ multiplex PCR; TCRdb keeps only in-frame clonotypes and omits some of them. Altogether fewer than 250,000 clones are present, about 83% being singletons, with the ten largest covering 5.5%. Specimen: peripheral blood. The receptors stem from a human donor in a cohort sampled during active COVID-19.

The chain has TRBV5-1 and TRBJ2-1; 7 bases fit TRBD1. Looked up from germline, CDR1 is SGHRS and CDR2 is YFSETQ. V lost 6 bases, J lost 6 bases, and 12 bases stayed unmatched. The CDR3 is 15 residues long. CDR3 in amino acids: CASTLGGTGANEQFF. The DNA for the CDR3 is TGCGCCAGCACCCTTGGTGGCACAGGGGCCAATGAGCAGTTCTTC.

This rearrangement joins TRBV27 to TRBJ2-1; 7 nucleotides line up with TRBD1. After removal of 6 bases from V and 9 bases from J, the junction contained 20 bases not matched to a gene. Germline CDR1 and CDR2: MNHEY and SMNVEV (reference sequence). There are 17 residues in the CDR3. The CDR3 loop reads CASSSLGGDRALSEQFF. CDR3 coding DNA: TGTGCCAGCAGCTCCTTGGGTGGAGACAGGGCCCTGAGTGAGCAGTTCTTC.

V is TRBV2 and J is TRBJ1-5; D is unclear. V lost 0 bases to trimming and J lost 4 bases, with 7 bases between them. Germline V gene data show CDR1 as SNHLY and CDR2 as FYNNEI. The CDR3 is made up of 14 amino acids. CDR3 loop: CASSEARGNQPQHF. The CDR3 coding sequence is TGTGCCAGCAGTGAAGCACGGGGAAATCAGCCCCAGCATTTT.

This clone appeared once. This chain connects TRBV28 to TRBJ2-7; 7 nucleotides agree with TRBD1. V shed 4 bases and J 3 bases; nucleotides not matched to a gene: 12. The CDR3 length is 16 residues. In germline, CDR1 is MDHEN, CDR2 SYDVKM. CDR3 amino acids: CASSSPTAQGIYEQYF. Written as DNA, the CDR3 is TGTGCCAGCAGTTCCCCCACGGCACAGGGGATCTACGAGCAGTACTTC.

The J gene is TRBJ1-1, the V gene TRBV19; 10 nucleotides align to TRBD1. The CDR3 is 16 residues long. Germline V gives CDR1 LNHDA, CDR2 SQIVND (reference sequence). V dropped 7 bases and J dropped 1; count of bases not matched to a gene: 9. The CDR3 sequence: CASTMGGTGANTEAFF. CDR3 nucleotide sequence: TGTGCCAGTACCATGGGAGGGACAGGGGCGAACACTGAAGCTTTCTTT.

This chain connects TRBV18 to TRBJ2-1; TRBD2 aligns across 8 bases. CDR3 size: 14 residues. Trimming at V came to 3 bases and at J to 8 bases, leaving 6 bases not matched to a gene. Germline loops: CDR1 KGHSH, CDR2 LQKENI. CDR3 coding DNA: TGTGCCAGCTCACCGCGGGCGGGAGGAGATGAGCAGTTCTTC. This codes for CASSPRAGGDEQFF. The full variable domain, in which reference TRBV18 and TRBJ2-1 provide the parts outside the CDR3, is NAGVMQNPRHLVRRRGQEARLRCSPMKGHSHVYWYRQLPEEGLKFMVYLQKENIIDESGMPKERFSAEFPKEGPSILRIQQVVRGDSAAYFCASSPRAGGDEQFFGPGTRLTVL.

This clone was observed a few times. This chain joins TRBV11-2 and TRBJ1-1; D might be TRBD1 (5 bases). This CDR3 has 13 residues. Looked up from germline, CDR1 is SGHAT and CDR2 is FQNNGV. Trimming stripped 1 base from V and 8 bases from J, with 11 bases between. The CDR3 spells CASSLARQTEAFF. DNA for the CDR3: TGTGCCAGCAGCTTAGCCCGACAGACCGAAGCTTTCTTT. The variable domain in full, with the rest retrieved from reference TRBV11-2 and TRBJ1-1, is EAGVAQSPRYKIIEKRQSVAFWCNPISGHATLYWYQQILGQGPKLLIQFQNNGVVDDSQLPKDRFSAERLKGVDSTLKIQPAKLEDSAVYLCASSLARQTEAFFGQGTRLTVV.

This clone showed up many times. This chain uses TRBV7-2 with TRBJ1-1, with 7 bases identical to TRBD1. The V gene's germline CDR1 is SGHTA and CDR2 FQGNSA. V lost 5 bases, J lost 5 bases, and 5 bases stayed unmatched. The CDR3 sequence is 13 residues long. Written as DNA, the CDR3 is TGTGCCAGCAGCACTAGACAGGGTACTGAAGCTTTCTTT. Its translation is CASSTRQGTEAFF. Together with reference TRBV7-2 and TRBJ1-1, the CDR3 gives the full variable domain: GAGVSQSPSNKVTEKGKDVELRCDPISGHTALYWYRQSLGQGLEFLIYFQGNSAPDKSGLPSDRFSAERTGGSVSTLTIQRTQQEDSAVYLCASSTRQGTEAFFGQGTRLTVV.

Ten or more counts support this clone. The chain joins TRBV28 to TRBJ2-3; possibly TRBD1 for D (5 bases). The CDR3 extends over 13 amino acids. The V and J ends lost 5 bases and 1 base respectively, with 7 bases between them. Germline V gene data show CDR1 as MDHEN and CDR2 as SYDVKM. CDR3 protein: CASSPTGTDTQYF. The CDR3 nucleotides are TGTGCCAGCAGTCCGACAGGCACAGATACGCAGTATTTT. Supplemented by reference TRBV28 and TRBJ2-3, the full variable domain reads DVKVTQSSRYLVKRTGEKVFLECVQDMDHENMFWYRQDPGLGLRLIYFSYDVKMKEKGDIPEGYSVSREKKERFSLILESASTNQTSMYLCASSPTGTDTQYFGPGTRLTVL.

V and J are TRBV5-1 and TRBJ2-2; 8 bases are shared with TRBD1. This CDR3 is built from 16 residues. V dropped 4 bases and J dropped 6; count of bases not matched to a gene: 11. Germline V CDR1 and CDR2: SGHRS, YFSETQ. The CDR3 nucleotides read TGCGCCAGCAGCAGCGACGACAGGGGCAGAGCCGGGGAGCTGTTTTTT. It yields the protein CASSSDDRGRAGELFF.

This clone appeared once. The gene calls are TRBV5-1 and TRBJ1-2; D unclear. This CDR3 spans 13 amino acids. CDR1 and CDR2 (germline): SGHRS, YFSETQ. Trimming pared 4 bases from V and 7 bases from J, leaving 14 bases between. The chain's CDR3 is CASSERVNRGYTF. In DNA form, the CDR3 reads TGCGCCAGCAGCGAACGGGTTAATCGTGGCTACACCTTC.

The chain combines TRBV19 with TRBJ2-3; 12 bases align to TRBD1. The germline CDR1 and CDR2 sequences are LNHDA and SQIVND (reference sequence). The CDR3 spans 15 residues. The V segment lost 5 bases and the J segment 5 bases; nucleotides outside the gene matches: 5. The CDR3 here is CASSPGQGAIDTQYF. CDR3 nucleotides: TGTGCCAGTAGTCCGGGACAGGGGGCCATAGATACGCAGTATTTT. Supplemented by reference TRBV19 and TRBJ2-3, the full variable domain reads DGGITQSPKYLFRKEGQNVTLSCEQNLNHDAMYWYRQDPGQGLRLIYYSQIVNDFQKGDIAEGYSVSREKKESFPLTVTSAQKNPTAFYLCASSPGQGAIDTQYFGPGTRLTVL.

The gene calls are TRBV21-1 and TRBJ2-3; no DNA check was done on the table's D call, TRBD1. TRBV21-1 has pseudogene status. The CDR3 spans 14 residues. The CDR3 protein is CAGGPRGATDTQYF. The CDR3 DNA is TGTGCCGGAGGACCCAGGGGGGCGACAGATACGCAGTATTTT.

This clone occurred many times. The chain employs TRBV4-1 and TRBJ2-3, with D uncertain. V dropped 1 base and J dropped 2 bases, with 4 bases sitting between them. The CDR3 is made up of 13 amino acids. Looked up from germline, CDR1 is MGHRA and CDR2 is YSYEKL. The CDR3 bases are TGCGCCAGCAGCCAAGTAAACACAGATACGCAGTATTTT. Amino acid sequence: CASSQVNTDTQYF.

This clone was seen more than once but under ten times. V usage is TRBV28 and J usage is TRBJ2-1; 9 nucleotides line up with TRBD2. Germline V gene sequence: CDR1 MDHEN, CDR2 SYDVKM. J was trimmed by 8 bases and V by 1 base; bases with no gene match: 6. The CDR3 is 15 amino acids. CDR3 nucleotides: TGTGCCAGCAGTTTATCTGCGGGAGGGCGGCATGAGCAGTTCTTC. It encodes CASSLSAGGRHEQFF. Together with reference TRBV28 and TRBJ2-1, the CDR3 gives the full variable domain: DVKVTQSSRYLVKRTGEKVFLECVQDMDHENMFWYRQDPGLGLRLIYFSYDVKMKEKGDIPEGYSVSREKKERFSLILESASTNQTSMYLCASSLSAGGRHEQFFGPGTRLTVL.

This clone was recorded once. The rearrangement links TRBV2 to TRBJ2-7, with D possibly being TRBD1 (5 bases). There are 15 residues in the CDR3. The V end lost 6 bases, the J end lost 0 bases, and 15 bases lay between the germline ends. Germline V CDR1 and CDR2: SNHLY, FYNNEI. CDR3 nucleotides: TGTGCCAGCAGGGATTATTCAGGGCCCTCCTACGAGCAGTACTTC. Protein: CASRDYSGPSYEQYF.

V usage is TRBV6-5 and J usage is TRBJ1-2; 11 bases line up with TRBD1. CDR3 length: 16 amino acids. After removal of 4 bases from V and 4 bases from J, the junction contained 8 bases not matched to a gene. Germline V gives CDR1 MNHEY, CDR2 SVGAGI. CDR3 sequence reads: CASSSISGTGGYGYTF. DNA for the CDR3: TGTGCCAGCAGTTCAATATCCGGGACAGGGGGCTATGGCTACACCTTC.

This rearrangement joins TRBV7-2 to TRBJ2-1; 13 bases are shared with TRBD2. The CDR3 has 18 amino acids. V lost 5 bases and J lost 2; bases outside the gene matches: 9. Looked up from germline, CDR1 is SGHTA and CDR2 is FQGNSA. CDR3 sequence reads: CASSDNGLAGVAYNEQFF. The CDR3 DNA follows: TGTGCCAGCAGCGACAACGGACTAGCGGGAGTTGCCTACAATGAGCAGTTCTTC.

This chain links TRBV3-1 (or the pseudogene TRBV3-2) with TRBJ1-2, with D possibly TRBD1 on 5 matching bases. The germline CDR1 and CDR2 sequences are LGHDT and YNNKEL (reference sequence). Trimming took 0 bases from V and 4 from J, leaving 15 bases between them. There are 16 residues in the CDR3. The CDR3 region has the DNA TGTGCCAGCAGCCAAGATTGGCAGGGCCGAAGCTATGGCTACACCTTC. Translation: CASSQDWQGRSYGYTF.

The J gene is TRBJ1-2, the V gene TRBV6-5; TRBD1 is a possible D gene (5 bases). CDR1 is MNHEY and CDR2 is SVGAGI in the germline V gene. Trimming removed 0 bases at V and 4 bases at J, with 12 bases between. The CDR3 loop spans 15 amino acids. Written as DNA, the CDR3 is TGTGCCAGCAGTTACTCCGGACATACGGGCTATGGCTACACCTTC. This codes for CASSYSGHTGYGYTF.